The next 2 T cell receptor beta chains were all read from a single sample in a study of identical twins. TCRdb called the 5' RACE reads again in MiXCR, with one record for every CDR3 protein. The sample contains about 500,000 distinct CDR3 sequences, 14% of which appear only once. The data also belong to a second study, concerning yellow fever vaccine responses in identical twins.

Sequences were obtained from CD4+ T cells sorted from blood. These receptor sequences come from a woman aged 18-35 years in good health.

The V gene is TRBV7-2, the J gene TRBJ1-3; a possible D gene is TRBD1 (5 bases). V lost 2 bases, J lost 0 bases, and 11 bases lay in between. Per germline, CDR1 SGHTA and CDR2 FQGNSA. The CDR3 runs 16 residues. DNA for the CDR3: TGTGCCAGCAGCTTAACCCAGGACATCTCTGGAAACACCATATATTTT. Its translation: CASSLTQDISGNTIYF. Looking up the rest from reference TRBV7-2 and TRBJ1-3 gives the full variable domain: GAGVSQSPSNKVTEKGKDVELRCDPISGHTALYWYRQSLGQGLEFLIYFQGNSAPDKSGLPSDRFSAERTGGSVSTLTIQRTQQEDSAVYLCASSLTQDISGNTIYFGEGSWLTVV.

V and J are TRBV25-1 and TRBJ2-1; D uncertain. Germline lookup yields CDR1 MGHDK and CDR2 SYGVNS. V lost 6 bases, J lost 9 bases, and 12 bases lay in between. CDR3 length: 12 amino acids. DNA of the CDR3: TGTGCCAGCAGCCCCCCCGGGTTTGAGCAGTTCTTC. This codes for CASSPPGFEQFF.